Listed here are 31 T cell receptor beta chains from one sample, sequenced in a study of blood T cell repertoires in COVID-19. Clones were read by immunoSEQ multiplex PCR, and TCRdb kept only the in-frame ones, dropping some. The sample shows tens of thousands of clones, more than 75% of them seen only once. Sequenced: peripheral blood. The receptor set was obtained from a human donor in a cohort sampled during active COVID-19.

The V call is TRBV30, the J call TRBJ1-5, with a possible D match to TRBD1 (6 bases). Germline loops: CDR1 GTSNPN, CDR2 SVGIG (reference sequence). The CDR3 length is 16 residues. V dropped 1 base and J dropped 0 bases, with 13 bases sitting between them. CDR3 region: CAWSAVGAYSNQPQHF. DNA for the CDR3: TGTGCCTGGAGTGCTGTGGGGGCCTATAGCAATCAGCCCCAGCATTTT.

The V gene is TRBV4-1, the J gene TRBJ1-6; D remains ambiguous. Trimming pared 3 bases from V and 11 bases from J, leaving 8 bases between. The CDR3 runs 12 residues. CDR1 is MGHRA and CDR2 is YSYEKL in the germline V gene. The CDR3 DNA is TGCGCCAGCAGCCAGCCCGGGACACCCCTCCACTTT. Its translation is CASSQPGTPLHF.

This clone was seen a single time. The CDR3 spells CASKMGGASQETQYF. The CDR3 DNA reads TGCGCCAGCAAGATGGGGGGGGCCTCCCAAGAGACCCAGTACTTC. The chain combines TRBV5-1 with TRBJ2-5; the D gene is possibly TRBD2 (7 bases). V was cut by 6 bases and J by 1 base, with 16 bases left in between. This CDR3 region has 15 residues. In germline, CDR1 is SGHRS, CDR2 YFSETQ.

CDR3 sequence reads: CASSLRQGGEKLFF. The CDR3 DNA sequence: TGCGCCAGCAGCTTACGACAGGGCGGTGAAAAACTGTTTTTT. V usage is TRBV5-1 and J usage is TRBJ1-4, with 7 bases lining up with TRBD1. This CDR3 spans 14 amino acids. Germline CDR1 is SGHRS and CDR2 is YFSETQ. V trimming: 2 bases; J trimming: 7 bases; junction bases outside the gene matches: 5. Variable domain in full (rest from reference TRBV5-1 and TRBJ1-4): KAGVTQTPRYLIKTRGQQVTLSCSPISGHRSVSWYQQTPGQGLQFLFEYFSETQRNKGNFPGRFSGRQFSNSRSEMNVSTLELGDSALYLCASSLRQGGEKLFFGSGTQLSVL.

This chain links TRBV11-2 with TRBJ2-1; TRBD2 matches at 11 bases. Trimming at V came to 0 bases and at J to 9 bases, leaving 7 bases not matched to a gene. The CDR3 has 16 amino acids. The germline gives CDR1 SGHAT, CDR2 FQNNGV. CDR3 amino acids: CASSLDSGRGGSEQFF. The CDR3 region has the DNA TGTGCCAGCAGCTTAGATAGCGGGAGGGGTGGAAGTGAGCAGTTCTTC.

The CDR3 reads CASSPLAGGTDTQYF. The CDR3 nucleotides are TGTGCCAGCAGCCCACTAGCGGGAGGGACAGATACGCAGTATTTT. The gene calls are TRBV7-7 and TRBJ2-3; 13 bases are shared with TRBD2. The V gene's germline CDR1 is SSHAT and CDR2 FNYEAQ (reference sequence). The CDR3 length is 15 residues. Trimming at V came to 5 bases and at J to 3 bases, leaving 2 bases not matched to a gene.

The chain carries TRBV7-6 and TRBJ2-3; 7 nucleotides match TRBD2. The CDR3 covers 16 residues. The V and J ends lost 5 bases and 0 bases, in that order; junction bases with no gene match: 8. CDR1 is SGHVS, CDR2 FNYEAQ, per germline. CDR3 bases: TGTGCCAGCAGCCCATCAGCGGGGACTAGCACAGATACGCAGTATTTT. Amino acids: CASSPSAGTSTDTQYF. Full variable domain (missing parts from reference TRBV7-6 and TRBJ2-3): GAGVSQSPRYKVTKRGQDVALRCDPISGHVSLYWYRQALGQGPEFLTYFNYEAQQDKSGLPNDRFSAERPEGSISTLTIQRTEQRDSAMYRCASSPSAGTSTDTQYFGPGTRLTVL.

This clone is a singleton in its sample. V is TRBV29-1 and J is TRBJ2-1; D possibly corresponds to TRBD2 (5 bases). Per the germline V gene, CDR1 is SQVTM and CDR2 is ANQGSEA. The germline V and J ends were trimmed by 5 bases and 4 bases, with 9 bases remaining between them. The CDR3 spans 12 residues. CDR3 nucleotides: TGCAGCGTTCTGGAGGCTTACAATGAGCAGTTCTTC. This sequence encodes CSVLEAYNEQFF.

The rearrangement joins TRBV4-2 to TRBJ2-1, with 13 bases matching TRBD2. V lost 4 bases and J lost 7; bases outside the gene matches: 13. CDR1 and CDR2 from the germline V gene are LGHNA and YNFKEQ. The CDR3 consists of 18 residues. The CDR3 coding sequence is TGTGCCAGCAGCCCCTCCTCCAGGACTAGCGGGAGTGGGAATGAGCAGTTCTTC. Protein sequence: CASSPSSRTSGSGNEQFF.

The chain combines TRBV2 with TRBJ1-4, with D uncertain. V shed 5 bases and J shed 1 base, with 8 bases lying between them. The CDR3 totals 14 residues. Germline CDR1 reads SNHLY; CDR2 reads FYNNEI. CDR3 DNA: TGTGCCAGCAGTATCGGGAGAACTAATGAAAAACTGTTTTTT. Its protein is CASSIGRTNEKLFF.

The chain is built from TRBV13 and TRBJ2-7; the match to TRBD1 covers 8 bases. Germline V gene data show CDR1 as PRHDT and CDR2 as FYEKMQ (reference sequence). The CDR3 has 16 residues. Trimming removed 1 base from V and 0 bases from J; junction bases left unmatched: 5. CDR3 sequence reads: CASSLARQGISYEQYF. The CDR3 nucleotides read TGTGCCAGCAGCTTAGCCCGACAGGGGATCTCCTACGAGCAGTACTTC.

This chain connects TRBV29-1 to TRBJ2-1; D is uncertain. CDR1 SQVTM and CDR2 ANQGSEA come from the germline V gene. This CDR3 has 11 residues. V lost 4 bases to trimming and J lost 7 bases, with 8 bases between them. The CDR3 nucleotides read TGCAGCGTTGTGTCCAGGAATGAGCAGTTCTTC. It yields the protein CSVVSRNEQFF.

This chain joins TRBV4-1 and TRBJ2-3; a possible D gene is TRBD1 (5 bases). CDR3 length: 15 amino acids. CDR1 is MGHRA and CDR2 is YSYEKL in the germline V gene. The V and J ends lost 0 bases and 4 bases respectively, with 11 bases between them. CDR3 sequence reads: CASSQDRGRPDTQYF. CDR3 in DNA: TGCGCCAGCAGCCAAGATAGGGGCAGGCCAGATACGCAGTATTTT.

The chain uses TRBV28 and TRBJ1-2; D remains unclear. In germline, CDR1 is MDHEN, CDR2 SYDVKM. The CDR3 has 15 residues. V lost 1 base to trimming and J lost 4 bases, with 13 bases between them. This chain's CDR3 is CASSLYEGWTYGYTF. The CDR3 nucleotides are TGTGCCAGCAGTTTATATGAGGGTTGGACCTATGGCTACACCTTC.

In DNA form, the CDR3 reads TGTGCCAGCTCTCAGAGCGGCTTCTACAATGAGCAGTTCTTC. Translated: CASSQSGFYNEQFF. The rearrangement uses TRBV27 and TRBJ2-1, with D perhaps TRBD2 (5 bases). This CDR3 comprises 14 residues. The V end lost 8 bases, the J end lost 3 bases, and 14 bases lay between the germline ends. The germline gives CDR1 MNHEY, CDR2 SMNVEV (reference sequence).

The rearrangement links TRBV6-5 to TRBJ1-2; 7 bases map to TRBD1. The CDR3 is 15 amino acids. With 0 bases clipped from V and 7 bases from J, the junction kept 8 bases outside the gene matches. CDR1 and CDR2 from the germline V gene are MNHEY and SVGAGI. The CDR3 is CASSYSGTAQAGYTF. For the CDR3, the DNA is TGTGCCAGCAGTTACTCCGGGACAGCCCAAGCTGGCTACACCTTC.

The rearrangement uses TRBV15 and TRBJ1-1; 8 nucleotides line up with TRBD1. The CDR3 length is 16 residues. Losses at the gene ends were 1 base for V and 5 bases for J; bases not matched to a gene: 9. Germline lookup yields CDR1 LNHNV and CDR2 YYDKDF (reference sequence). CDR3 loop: CATSRARQGRETEAFF. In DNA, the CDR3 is TGTGCCACCAGCAGAGCTCGACAGGGGAGAGAAACTGAAGCTTTCTTT.

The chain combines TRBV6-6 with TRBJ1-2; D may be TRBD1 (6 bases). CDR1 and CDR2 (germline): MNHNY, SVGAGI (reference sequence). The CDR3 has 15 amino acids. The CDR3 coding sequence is TGTGCTGGTCAGACAGGAACGGGCGGTGACTATGGCTACACCTTC. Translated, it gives CAGQTGTGGDYGYTF.

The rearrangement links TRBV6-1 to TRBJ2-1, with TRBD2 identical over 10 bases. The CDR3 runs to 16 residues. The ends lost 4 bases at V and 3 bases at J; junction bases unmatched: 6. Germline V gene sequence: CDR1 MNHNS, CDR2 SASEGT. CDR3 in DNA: TGTGCCAGCAGTGGAGCCGGGACTAGCGACTACAATGAGCAGTTCTTC. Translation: CASSGAGTSDYNEQFF.

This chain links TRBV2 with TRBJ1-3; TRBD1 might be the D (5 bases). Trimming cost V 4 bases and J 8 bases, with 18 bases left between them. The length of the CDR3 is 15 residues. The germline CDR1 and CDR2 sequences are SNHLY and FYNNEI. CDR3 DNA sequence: TGTGCCAGCAGTGTGGCAGGGATAGAAGGAGACACCATATATTTT. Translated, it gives CASSVAGIEGDTIYF.

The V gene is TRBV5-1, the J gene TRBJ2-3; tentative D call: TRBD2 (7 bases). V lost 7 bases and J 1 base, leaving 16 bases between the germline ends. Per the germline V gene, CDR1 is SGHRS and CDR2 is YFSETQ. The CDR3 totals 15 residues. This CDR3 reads CASRMGAGGTDTQYF. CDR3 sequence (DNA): TGCGCCAGCCGAATGGGGGCGGGGGGCACAGATACGCAGTATTTT.

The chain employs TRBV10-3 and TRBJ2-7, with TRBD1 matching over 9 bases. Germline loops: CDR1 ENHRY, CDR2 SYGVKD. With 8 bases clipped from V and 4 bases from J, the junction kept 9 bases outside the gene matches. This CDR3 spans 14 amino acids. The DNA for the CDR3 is TGTGCCATCGGGGGGGGACAGGGAGGGTACGAGCAGTACTTC. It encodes CAIGGGQGGYEQYF.

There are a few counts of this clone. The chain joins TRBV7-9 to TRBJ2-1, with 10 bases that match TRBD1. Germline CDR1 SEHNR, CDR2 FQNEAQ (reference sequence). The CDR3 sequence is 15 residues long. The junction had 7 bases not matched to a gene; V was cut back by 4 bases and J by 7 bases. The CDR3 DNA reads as TGTGCCAGCAGCTCAACTGACAGGGGGCTAAATGAGCAGTTCTTC. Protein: CASSSTDRGLNEQFF.

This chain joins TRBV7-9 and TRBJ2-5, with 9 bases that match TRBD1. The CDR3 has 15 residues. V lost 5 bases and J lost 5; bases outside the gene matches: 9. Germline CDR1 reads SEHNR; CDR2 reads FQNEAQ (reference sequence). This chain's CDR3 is CASSRPGQGTETQYF. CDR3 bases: TGTGCCAGCAGCCGACCGGGACAGGGTACCGAGACCCAGTACTTC.

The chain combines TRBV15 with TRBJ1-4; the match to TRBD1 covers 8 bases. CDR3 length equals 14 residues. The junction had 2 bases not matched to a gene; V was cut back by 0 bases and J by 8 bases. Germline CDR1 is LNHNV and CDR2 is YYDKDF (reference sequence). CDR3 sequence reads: CATSRDRGQEKLFF. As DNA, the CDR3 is TGTGCCACCAGCAGAGACAGGGGGCAAGAAAAACTGTTTTTT.

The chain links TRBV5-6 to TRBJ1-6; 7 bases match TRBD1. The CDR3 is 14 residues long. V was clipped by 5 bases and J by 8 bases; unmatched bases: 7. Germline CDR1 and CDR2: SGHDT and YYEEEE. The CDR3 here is CASSFGQDDSPLHF. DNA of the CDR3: TGTGCCAGCAGTTTTGGACAGGATGATTCACCCCTCCACTTT.

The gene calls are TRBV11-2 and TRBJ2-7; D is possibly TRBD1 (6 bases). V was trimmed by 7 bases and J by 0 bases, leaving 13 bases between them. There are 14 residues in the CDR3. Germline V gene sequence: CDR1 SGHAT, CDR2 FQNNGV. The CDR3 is CASTQGRGSYEQYF. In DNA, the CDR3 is TGTGCCAGCACGCAGGGCAGGGGCTCCTACGAGCAGTACTTC.

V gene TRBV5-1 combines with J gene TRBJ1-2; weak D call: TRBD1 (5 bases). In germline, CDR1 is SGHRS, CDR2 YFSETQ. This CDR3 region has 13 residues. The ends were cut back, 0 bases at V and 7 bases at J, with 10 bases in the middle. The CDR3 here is CASSLDQGAGYTF. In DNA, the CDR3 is TGCGCCAGCAGCTTGGATCAGGGCGCTGGCTACACCTTC.

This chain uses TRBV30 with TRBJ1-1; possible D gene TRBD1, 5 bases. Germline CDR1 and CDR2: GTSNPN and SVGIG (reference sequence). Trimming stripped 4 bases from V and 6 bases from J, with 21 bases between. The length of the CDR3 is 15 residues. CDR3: CAWTFGDLGEAEAFF. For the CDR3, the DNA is TGTGCCTGGACCTTCGGAGACCTAGGGGAGGCTGAAGCTTTCTTT. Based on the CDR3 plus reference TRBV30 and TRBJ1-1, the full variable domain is SQTIHQWPATLVQPVGSPLSLECTVEGTSNPNLYWYRQAAGRGLQLLFYSVGIGQISSEVPQNLSASRPQDRQFILSSKKLLLSDSGFYLCAWTFGDLGEAEAFFGQGTRLTVV.

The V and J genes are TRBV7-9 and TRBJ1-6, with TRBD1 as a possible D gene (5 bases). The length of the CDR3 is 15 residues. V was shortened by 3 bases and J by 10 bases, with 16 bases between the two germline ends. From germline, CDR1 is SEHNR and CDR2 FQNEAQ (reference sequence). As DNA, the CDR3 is TGTGCCAGCAGCTTCGGTCGGGGGGTCAGATCACCCCTCCACTTT. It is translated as CASSFGRGVRSPLHF.

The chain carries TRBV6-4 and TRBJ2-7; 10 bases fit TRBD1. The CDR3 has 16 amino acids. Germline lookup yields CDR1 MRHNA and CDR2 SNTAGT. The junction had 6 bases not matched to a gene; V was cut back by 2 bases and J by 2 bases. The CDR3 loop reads CASSDPTGTGAYEQYF. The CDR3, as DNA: TGTGCCAGCAGTGACCCGACCGGGACAGGGGCCTACGAGCAGTACTTC.